The rows below give T cell receptor beta chains drawn from one sample of a study of OX40 agonist ivuxolimab in advanced cancers. Sequencing was performed with immunoSEQ multiplex PCR; in TCRdb, only in-frame clones are kept and a portion is missing. The sample has 60,000 to 100,000 clones, about 89% seen once. Source: CD4+ or CD8+ T cells sorted from blood, taken in a trial of the OX40 agonist ivuxolimab. These receptors were obtained from an adult with an advanced solid tumor such as melanoma, head and neck, liver or kidney cancer. The CDR3 runs from the conserved cysteine through the conserved F or W. The D gene is left open where the match is weak. Not every row has a clone size; where given, it reads once, few, many or a size class.

>TRBV7-2|TRBJ2-7|-|-
TGTGCCAGCAGCTCAACCGGGACCGGCTACGAGCAGTACTTC
CASSSTGTGYEQYF
>TRBV9|TRBJ2-3|-|-
TGTGCCAGCGGGGATCGGGGCACAGATACGCAGTATTTT
CASGDRGTDTQYF
>TRBV7-9|TRBJ2-7|-|TRBD2
TGTGCCAGCAGCTTAAGCGGGACCGAGCAGTACTTC
CASSLSGTEQYF
>TRBV2|TRBJ2-7|-|-
TGTGCCAGCAGTGACGGGCTGACAGACTACGAGCAGTACTTC
CASSDGLTDYEQYF
>TRBV5-1|TRBJ2-7|-|TRBD2
TGCGCCAGCAGCCCCTTTAGCGGGAGGGCCGGTCACGAGCAGTACTTC
CASSPFSGRAGHEQYF
>TRBV27|TRBJ1-5|once|-
TGTGCCAGCAGTTTACTTTCAGGTCCCAGCAATCAGCCCCAGCATTTT
CASSLLSGPSNQPQHF
>TRBV7-2|TRBJ2-7|once|TRBD2
TGTGCCAGCAGCTTAGGAGCGGGAGGAACCTACGAGCAGTACTTC
CASSLGAGGTYEQYF
>TRBV5-1|TRBJ2-3|-|TRBD1
TGCGCCAGCAGAAAGACAGGGGGCGGAGATACGCAGTATTTT
CASRKTGGGDTQYF
>TRBV6-5|TRBJ2-3|-|-
TGTGCCAGCAGTTGGGAGTTGAGGGCGGATACGCAGTATTTT
CASSWELRADTQYF
>TRBV4-2|TRBJ1-2|-|-
TGTGCCAGCAGCCAAGATGGCAGGGAAGTAGGCGGCTACACCTTC
CASSQDGREVGGYTF
>TRBV7-6|TRBJ2-7|once|TRBD2
TGTGCCAGCAGCTTAGCGGGACTAGCGGGGGGAGTCAGGTACGAGCAGTACTTC
CASSLAGLAGGVRYEQYF
>TRBV7-8|TRBJ2-6|-|-
TGTGCCAGCACCCTAGCGTCAGGGTGGGGCTCTGGGGCCAACGTCCTGACTTTC
CASTLASGWGSGANVLTF
>TRBV6-1|TRBJ1-6|-|TRBD1
TGTGCCCTTTGGACAGGGATTAATTCACCCCTCCACTTT
CALWTGINSPLHF
>TRBV19|TRBJ1-2|-|-
TGTGCCAGTACCAACCCAGGGGATCTCGGCTATGGCTACACCTTC
CASTNPGDLGYGYTF
>TRBV7-2|TRBJ2-5|-|TRBD2
TGTGCCAGCAGCCTAGCGGGGGGAGGAGAGACCCAGTACTTC
CASSLAGGGETQYF